One and the same sample provided the 10 T cell receptor beta chains below, sequenced in a study of cytomegalovirus exposure and HLA in healthy donors. Use of 60 Vbeta and 13 Jbeta primers characterized the PCR. The assay was immunoSEQ multiplex PCR, and TCRdb's table has in-frame clones only and misses some. The repertoire consists of 75,000 to 90,000 clones, with 55% to 65% occurring once and the leading ten covering about 15%. The specimen was PBMCs. Receptors originate from a woman in her thirties or forties in good health and CMV-seropositive.

The chain has TRBV13 and TRBJ1-3, with TRBD1 matching 9 bases. The CDR3 covers 14 residues. The germline V gene encodes CDR1 PRHDT and CDR2 FYEKMQ (reference sequence). J lost 11 bases, V lost 1 base, and 6 bases had no gene match. The CDR3 protein is CASSLDRGPSAIYF. The CDR3 DNA is TGTGCCAGCAGCTTAGACAGGGGGCCGTCCGCCATATATTTT.

The V call is TRBV7-2, the J call TRBJ2-7, with 8 bases aligning to TRBD1. Germline CDR1 and CDR2: SGHTA and FQGNSA. This CDR3 contains 14 residues. V trimming: 1 base; J trimming: 3 bases; junction bases outside the gene matches: 2. The CDR3 here is CASSLGGTGYEQYF. The DNA for the CDR3 is TGTGCCAGCAGCTTAGGCGGGACAGGCTACGAGCAGTACTTC.

This clone was detected only once. This rearrangement joins TRBV5-1 to TRBJ2-7; weak D call: TRBD1 (5 bases). The CDR3 loop spans 16 amino acids. Per germline, CDR1 SGHRS and CDR2 YFSETQ. The V gene lost 0 bases and the J gene lost 5 bases, with 18 bases spanning the gap. The chain's CDR3 is CASSLAWQGSSNEQYF. For the CDR3, the DNA is TGCGCCAGCAGCTTGGCTTGGCAGGGATCCTCAAACGAGCAGTACTTC.

This chain links TRBV5-1 with TRBJ1-2, with 10 bases identical to TRBD1. V was pared by 3 bases and J by 2 bases, with 13 bases of the junction left unmatched. Germline V gene sequence: CDR1 SGHRS, CDR2 YFSETQ. CDR3 length equals 18 residues. The CDR3 DNA sequence: TGCGCCAGCAGCTCACTCCGGGACAGGGGCTCCAGAAACTATGGCTACACCTTC. It encodes CASSSLRDRGSRNYGYTF.

This clone is a singleton in its sample. The chain joins TRBV4-3 to TRBJ2-1, with TRBD2 as a possible D gene (6 bases). The CDR3 contains 16 residues. Trimming stripped 0 bases from V and 0 bases from J, with 9 bases between. Per the germline V gene, CDR1 is LGHNA and CDR2 is YSLEER. CDR3 loop: CASSQDVGGSYNEQFF. The CDR3 nucleotides read TGCGCCAGCAGCCAAGATGTCGGGGGCTCCTACAATGAGCAGTTCTTC.

This clone was counted a few times. The DNA is omitted, as the CDR3 cannot be located on it reliably, and the CDR3 follows TCRdb's listing. The rearrangement uses TRBV12-1 and TRBJ1-3. TRBV12-1 is marked as a pseudogene. The CDR3 spans 19 amino acids, including both terminal residues. CDR3 loop: CASSFGRFAEVGRGNTIYF.

Details on this clone: This sample includes further DNA sequences coding for the same CDR3. V gene TRBV7-2 combines with J gene TRBJ2-1, with 10 bases matching TRBD2. The CDR3 runs to 15 residues. Germline CDR1 SGHTA, CDR2 FQGNSA. The V segment lost 6 bases and the J segment 4 bases; nucleotides outside the gene matches: 6. The DNA of the CDR3 is TGTGCCAGCAGACTAGCGGGGTCGAGTTACAATGAGCAGTTCTTC. This translates into CASRLAGSSYNEQFF.

This chain uses TRBV7-9 with TRBJ2-3; 7 bases fit TRBD2. Germline-derived CDR1 and CDR2 are SEHNR and FQNEAQ (reference sequence). The V and J ends lost 5 bases and 0 bases, in that order; junction bases with no gene match: 8. The CDR3 has 16 amino acids. The CDR3 DNA sequence: TGTGCCAGCAGCCAGCGCGGGGGACTAAGCACAGATACGCAGTATTTT. Residues: CASSQRGGLSTDTQYF.

The chain is built from TRBV19 and TRBJ2-5, with a weak D call TRBD1 (6 bases). V was clipped by 4 bases and J by 4 bases, with 10 bases between them. Germline V gene data show CDR1 as LNHDA and CDR2 as SQIVND (reference sequence). This CDR3 comprises 13 residues. The CDR3: CASSTTGGETQYF. The CDR3 nucleotides are TGTGCCAGTAGTACGACAGGAGGAGAGACCCAGTACTTC.

J is TRBJ1-1 and V is TRBV18; a weak D match, TRBD1 (5 bases). Looked up from germline, CDR1 is KGHSH and CDR2 is LQKENI. Trimming removed 2 bases from V and 3 bases from J, with 16 bases in between. The CDR3 is 16 residues long. CDR3 in DNA: TGTGCCAGCTCACCATTTCCAGGGTGGGGTGACACTGAAGCTTTCTTT. This codes for CASSPFPGWGDTEAFF.